Detailed here is one T cell receptor (beta chain). This sample was taken from a study of blood T cell repertoires in COVID-19. With V trimmed by 1 base and J by 4 bases, 7 bases remained unmatched. CDR3 length: 17 amino acids. Germline V gene lookup returns CDR1 SGHRS and CDR2 YFSETQ. Some clones are missing from TCRdb's copy, which holds only in-frame ones; the method was immunoSEQ multiplex PCR. The table records some 260,000 clones, over 65% of them present only once. Material: peripheral blood. The origin of this receptor is an elderly woman with acute or convalescent COVID-19. The V gene is TRBV5-1, the J gene TRBJ2-1; 11 bases line up with TRBD2. CDR3: CASSLFGSGRAYNEQFF. CDR3 DNA sequence: TGCGCCAGCAGCTTGTTCGGTAGCGGGAGGGCTTACAATGAGCAGTTCTTC.